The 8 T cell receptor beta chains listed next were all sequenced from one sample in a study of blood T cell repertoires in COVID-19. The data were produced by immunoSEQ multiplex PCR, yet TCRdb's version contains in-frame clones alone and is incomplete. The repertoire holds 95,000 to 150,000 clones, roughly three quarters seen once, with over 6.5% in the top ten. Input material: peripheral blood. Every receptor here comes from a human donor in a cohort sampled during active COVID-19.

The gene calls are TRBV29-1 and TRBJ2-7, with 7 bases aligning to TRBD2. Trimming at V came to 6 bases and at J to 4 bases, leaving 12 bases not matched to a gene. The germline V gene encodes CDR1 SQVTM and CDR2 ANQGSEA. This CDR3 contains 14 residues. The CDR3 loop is CSVARVAGVYEQYF. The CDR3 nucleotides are TGCAGCGTAGCCCGGGTAGCGGGCGTTTACGAGCAGTACTTC.

The CDR3 DNA is TGTGCCAGCAGCGCCGTGGGACTAGCGGTGAAAACCTACGAGCAGTACTTC. This encodes CASSAVGLAVKTYEQYF. V gene TRBV3-1 (or the pseudogene TRBV3-2) combines with J gene TRBJ2-7; 11 bases map to TRBD2. Trimming cost V 5 bases and J 2 bases; bases outside gene matches: 11. The CDR3 extends over 17 amino acids. CDR1 and CDR2 (germline): LGHDT, YNNKEL (reference sequence).

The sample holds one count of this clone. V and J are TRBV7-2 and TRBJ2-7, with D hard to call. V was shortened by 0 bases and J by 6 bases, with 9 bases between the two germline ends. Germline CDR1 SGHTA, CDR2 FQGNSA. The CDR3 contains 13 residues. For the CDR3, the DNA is TGTGCCAGCAGCTTAGCTTCCTATGGCGAGCAGTACTTC. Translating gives CASSLASYGEQYF.

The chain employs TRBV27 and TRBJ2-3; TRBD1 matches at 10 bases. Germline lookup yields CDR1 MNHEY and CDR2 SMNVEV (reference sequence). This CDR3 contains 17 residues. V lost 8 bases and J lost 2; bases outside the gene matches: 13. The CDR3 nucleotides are TGTGCCAGCCACCGGGACAGGGGACTCGGGTTCACAGATACGCAGTATTTT. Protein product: CASHRDRGLGFTDTQYF.

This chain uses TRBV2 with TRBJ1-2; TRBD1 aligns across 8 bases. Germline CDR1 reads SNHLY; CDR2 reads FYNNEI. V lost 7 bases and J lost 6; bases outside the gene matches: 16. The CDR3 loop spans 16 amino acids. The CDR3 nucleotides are TGTGCCAGCATCGTGTTTTCGGACAGGGCGAAGGATGGCTACACCTTC. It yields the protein CASIVFSDRAKDGYTF. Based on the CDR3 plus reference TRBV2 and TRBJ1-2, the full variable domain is EPEVTQTPSHQVTQMGQEVILRCVPISNHLYFYWYRQILGQKVEFLVSFYNNEISEKSEIFDDQFSVERPDGSNFTLKIRSTKLEDSAMYFCASIVFSDRAKDGYTFGSGTRLTVV.

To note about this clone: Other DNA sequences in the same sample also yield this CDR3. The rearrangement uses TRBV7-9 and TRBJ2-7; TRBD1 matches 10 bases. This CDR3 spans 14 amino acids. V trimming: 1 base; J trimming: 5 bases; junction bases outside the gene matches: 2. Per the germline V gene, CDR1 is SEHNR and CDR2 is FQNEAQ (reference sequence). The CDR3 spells CASSLGTGGHEQYF. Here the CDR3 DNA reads TGTGCCAGCAGCTTAGGGACAGGGGGTCACGAGCAGTACTTC.

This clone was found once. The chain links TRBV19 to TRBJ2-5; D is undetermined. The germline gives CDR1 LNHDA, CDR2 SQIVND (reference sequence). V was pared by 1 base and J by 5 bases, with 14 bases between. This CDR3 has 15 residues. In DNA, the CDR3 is TGTGCCAGTAGTATAGGAGGCAGTTCGTTTGAGACCCAGTACTTC. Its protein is CASSIGGSSFETQYF.

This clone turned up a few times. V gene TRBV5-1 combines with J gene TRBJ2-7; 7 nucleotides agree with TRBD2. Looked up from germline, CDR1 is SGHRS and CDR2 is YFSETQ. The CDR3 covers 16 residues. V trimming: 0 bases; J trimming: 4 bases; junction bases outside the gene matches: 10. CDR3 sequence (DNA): TGCGCCAGCAGCTTGGGATTGGGCGGGAGCGTTTACGAGCAGTACTTC. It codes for CASSLGLGGSVYEQYF. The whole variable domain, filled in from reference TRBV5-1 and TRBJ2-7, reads KAGVTQTPRYLIKTRGQQVTLSCSPISGHRSVSWYQQTPGQGLQFLFEYFSETQRNKGNFPGRFSGRQFSNSRSEMNVSTLELGDSALYLCASSLGLGGSVYEQYFGPGTRLTVT.